The 3 T cell receptor beta chains given below trace back to one sample, sequenced in a study of control samples from healthy donors and cancer patients. Profiling relied on immunoSEQ multiplex PCR, and the TCRdb table lists in-frame clones only, not all of them. The data show 120,000 to 150,000 clones, approximately 92% seen once. Sequenced: blood. The source is a young man in good health.

The chain couples TRBV11-2 to TRBJ1-1; a possible D gene is TRBD1 (6 bases). Germline V gene data show CDR1 as SGHAT and CDR2 as FQNNGV. V lost 2 bases, J lost 8 bases, and 15 bases lay in between. The CDR3 runs 14 residues. Here the CDR3 reads CASSLNRDRWEAFF. CDR3 nucleotides: TGTGCCAGCAGCTTAAACAGGGATCGTTGGGAAGCTTTCTTT.

The chain joins TRBV30 to TRBJ1-1; tentatively, D is TRBD1 (5 bases). The ends were cut back, 2 bases at V and 0 bases at J, with 7 bases in the middle. The V gene's germline CDR1 is GTSNPN and CDR2 SVGIG (reference sequence). The CDR3 is 13 residues long. The CDR3 here is CAWSLGVNTEAFF. CDR3 nucleotides: TGTGCCTGGAGTTTAGGGGTGAACACTGAAGCTTTCTTT.

The chain recombines TRBV9 with TRBJ2-2; D possibly corresponds to TRBD1 (6 bases). There are 16 residues in the CDR3. Germline V gene sequence: CDR1 SGDLS, CDR2 YYNGEE. V was shortened by 4 bases and J by 4 bases, with 17 bases between the two germline ends. As DNA, the CDR3 is TGTGCCAGCAGCCACAGGAGGAGAGGGGGCACCGGGGAGCTGTTTTTT. It encodes CASSHRRRGGTGELFF. Full variable domain (outside the CDR3, taken from reference TRBV9 and TRBJ2-2): DSGVTQTPKHLITATGQRVTLRCSPRSGDLSVYWYQQSLDQGLQFLIQYYNGEERAKGNILERFSAQQFPDLHSELNLSSLELGDSALYFCASSHRRRGGTGELFFGEGSRLTVL.